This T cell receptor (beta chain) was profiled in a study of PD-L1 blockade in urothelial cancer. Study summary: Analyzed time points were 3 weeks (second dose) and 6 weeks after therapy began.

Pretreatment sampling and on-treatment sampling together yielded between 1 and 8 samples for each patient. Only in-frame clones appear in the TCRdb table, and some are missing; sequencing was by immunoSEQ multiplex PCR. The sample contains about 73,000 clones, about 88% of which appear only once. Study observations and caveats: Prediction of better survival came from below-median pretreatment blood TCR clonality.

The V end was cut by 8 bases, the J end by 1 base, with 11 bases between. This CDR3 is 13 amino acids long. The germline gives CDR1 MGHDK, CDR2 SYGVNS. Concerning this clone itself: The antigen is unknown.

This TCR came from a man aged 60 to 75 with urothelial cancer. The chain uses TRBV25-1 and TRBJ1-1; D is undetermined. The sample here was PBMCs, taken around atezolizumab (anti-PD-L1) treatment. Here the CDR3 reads CASGPGRNTEAFF. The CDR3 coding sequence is TGTGCCAGCGGTCCAGGCCGGAACACTGAAGCTTTCTTT.